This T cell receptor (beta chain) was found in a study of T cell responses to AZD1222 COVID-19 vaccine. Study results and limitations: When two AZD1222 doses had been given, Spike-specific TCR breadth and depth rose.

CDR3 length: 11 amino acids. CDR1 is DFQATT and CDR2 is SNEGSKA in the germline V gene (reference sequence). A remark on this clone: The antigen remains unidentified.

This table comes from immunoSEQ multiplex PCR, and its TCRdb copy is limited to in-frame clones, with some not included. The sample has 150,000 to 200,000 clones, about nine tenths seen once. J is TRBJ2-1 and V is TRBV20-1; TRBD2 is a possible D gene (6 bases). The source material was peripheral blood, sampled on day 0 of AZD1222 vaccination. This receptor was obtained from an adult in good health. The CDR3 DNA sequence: TGCAGCCCGGCGGGGAACAATGAGCAGTTCTTC. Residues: CSPAGNNEQFF.